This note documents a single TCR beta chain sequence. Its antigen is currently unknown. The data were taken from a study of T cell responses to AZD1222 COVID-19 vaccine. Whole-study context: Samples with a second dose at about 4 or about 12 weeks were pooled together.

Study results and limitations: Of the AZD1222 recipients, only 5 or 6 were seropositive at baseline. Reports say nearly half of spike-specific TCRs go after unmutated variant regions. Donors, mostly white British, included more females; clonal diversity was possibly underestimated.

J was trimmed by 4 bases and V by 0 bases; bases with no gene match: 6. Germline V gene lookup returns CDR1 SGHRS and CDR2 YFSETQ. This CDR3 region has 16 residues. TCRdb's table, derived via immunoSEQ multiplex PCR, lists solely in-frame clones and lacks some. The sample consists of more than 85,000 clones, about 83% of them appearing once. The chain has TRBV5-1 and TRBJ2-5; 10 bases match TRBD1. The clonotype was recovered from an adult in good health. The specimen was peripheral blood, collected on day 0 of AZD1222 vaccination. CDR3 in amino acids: CASSLVGQGVGETQYF. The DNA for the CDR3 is TGCGCCAGCAGCTTGGTTGGACAGGGGGTTGGAGAGACCCAGTACTTC. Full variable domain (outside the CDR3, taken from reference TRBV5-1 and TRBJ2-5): KAGVTQTPRYLIKTRGQQVTLSCSPISGHRSVSWYQQTPGQGLQFLFEYFSETQRNKGNFPGRFSGRQFSNSRSEMNVSTLELGDSALYLCASSLVGQGVGETQYFGPGTRLLVL.